This record covers a single TCR beta chain. This record belongs to a study of monozygotic twins with inflammatory bowel disease. TCRdb reprocessed the 5' RACE reads and keeps a single row for each CDR3 protein, giving no DNA. The sample data list 420,000 or so distinct CDR3 sequences. This CDR3 has 13 residues. The chain has TRBV12-3 or TRBV12-4 and TRBJ1-2; TCRdb returns TRBD1, unconfirmable since there is no DNA. What was sequenced was blood. The TCR originated in a human donor with ulcerative colitis or Crohn's disease, or a healthy co-twin of an affected twin (not recorded which). The CDR3 spells CASSWGGVYGYTF.